This TCR beta chain was sequenced in a study of blood T cell repertoires in COVID-19. Study background: Researchers got acute and convalescent COVID-19 samples from the United States, Italy and Spain. Sample material is recorded as cDNA or gDNA derived from T cells, B-cell-depleted T cells, or PBMCs.

Authors' processing steps: Amplifying reference gene primers gave estimates of nucleated cell counts. Using immunoSEQ multiplex PCR, the repertoire was profiled, and TCRdb retains in-frame clones only, with some absent. The V and J calls and clone size are taken from that table; D and trimming were inferred from the DNA. The table includes 250,000 to 300,000 clones, about 86% detected once. The CDR3 extends over 13 amino acids. Trimming removed 7 bases at V and 10 bases at J, with 18 bases between. Germline CDR1 SGHRS, CDR2 YFSETQ. The chain couples TRBV5-1 to TRBJ2-1, with unresolved D. The specimen sequenced was peripheral blood. This receptor was taken from a man aged 18 to 35 with active or convalescent COVID-19. For the CDR3, the DNA is TGCGCCAGCTCCTCCAGTTACGCAATGGAGCAGTTCTTC. It yields the protein CASSSSYAMEQFF.